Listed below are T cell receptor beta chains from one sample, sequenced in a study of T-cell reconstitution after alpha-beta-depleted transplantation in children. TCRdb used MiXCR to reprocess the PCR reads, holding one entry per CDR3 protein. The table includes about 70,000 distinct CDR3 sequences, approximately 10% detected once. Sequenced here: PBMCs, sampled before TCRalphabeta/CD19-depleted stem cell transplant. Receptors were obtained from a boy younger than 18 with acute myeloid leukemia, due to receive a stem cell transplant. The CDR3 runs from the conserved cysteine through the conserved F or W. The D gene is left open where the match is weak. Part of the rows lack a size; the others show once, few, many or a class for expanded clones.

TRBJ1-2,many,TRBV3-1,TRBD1,CASSQVWTGERYGYTF,TGTGCCAGCAGCCAAGTATGGACAGGGGAAAGATATGGCTACACCTTC
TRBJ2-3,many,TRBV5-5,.,CASSFDPYTQYF,TGTGCCAGCAGCTTCGACCCGTATACGCAGTATTTT
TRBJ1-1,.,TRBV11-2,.,CASRKRDRLMNTEAFF,TGTGCCAGCAGAAAAAGAGACAGGCTAATGAACACTGAAGCTTTCTTT
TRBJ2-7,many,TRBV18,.,CASSQGNYEQYF,TGTGCCAGCTCACAAGGGAACTACGAGCAGTACTTC
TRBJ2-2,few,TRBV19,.,CASSLYLTGWNTGELFF,TGTGCCAGTAGTCTCTACCTGACGGGGTGGAACACCGGGGAGCTGTTTTTT
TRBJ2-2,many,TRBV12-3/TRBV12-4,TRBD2,CASSFWTRGFGELFF,TGTGCCAGCAGTTTTTGGACTAGAGGTTTCGGGGAGCTGTTTTTT
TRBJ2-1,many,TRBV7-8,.,CASSLVTQTLYNEQFF,TGTGCCAGCAGCTTAGTCACACAGACCCTGTACAATGAGCAGTTCTTC
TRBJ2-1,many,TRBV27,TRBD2,CASSLWPSGSNEQFF,TGTGCCAGCAGTTTATGGCCTAGCGGGAGTAATGAGCAGTTCTTC
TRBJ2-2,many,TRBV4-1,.,CASSQQLTGELFF,TGCGCCAGCAGCCAACAGCTAACCGGGGAGCTGTTTTTT
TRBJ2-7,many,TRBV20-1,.,CSARRDSPGEQYF,TGCAGTGCTAGAAGGGATTCGCCGGGGGAGCAGTACTTC
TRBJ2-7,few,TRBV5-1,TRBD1,CASSLAPGQGRGYF,TGCGCCAGCAGCTTGGCCCCTGGACAGGGCCGTGGGTACTTC
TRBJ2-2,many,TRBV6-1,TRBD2,CATNLRLAPGELFF,TGTGCCACCAACCTACGACTAGCCCCCGGGGAGCTGTTTTTT
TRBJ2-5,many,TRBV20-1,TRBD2,CSAGLAGGGETQYF,TGCAGTGCGGGACTAGCGGGAGGAGGAGAGACCCAGTACTTC
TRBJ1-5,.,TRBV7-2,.,CASSPDGAGPQHF,TGTGCCAGCAGCCCCGACGGGGCGGGGCCCCAGCATTTT
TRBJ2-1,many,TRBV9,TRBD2,CASSAKRGGPDEQFF,TGTGCCAGCAGTGCCAAGCGGGGGGGCCCGGATGAGCAGTTCTTC
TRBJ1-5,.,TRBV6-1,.,CASSHDSKQYQNNQPQHF,TGTGCCAGCAGCCATGACAGTAAACAGTACCAAAACAATCAGCCCCAGCATTTT
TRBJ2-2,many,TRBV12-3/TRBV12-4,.,CASSSSWGQGSTGELFF,TGTGCCAGCAGTTCCTCTTGGGGTCAGGGATCCACCGGGGAGCTGTTTTTT
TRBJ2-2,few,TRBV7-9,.,CASSLAETGELFF,TGTGCCAGCAGCTTAGCCGAGACCGGGGAGCTGTTTTTT
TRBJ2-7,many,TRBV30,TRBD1,CAWSRDRGRHEQYF,TGTGCCTGGAGTCGGGACAGGGGGCGGCACGAGCAGTACTTC
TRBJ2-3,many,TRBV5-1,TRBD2,CASSLGLARNTDTQYF,TGCGCCAGCAGCTTGGGACTAGCGAGAAACACAGATACGCAGTATTTT
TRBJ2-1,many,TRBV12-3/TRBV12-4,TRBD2,CASTAGVAYNEQFF,TGTGCCAGCACCGCGGGGGTAGCCTACAATGAGCAGTTCTTC
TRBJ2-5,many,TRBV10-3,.,CAISESSEDQETQYF,TGTGCCATCAGTGAGTCCTCTGAGGACCAAGAGACCCAGTACTTC
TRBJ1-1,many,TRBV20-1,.,CSAKTPMNTEAFF,TGCAGTGCCAAAACCCCGATGAACACTGAAGCTTTCTTT
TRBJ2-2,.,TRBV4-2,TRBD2,CASSQDIAGGENTGELFF,TGTGCCAGCAGCCAGGATATAGCCGGGGGGGAAAACACCGGGGAGCTGTTTTTT
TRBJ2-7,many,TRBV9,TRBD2,CASSVQVVAGESEQYF,TGTGCCAGCAGCGTACAAGTTGTAGCGGGGGAGAGCGAGCAGTACTTC
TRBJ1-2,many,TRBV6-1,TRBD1,CASRPGTGNYGYTF,TGTGCCAGCAGGCCCGGGACAGGAAACTATGGCTACACCTTC
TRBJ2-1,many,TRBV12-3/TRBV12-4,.,CASSGSNNEQFF,TGTGCCAGCTCAGGGAGCAACAATGAGCAGTTCTTC
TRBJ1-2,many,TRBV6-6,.,CAGSGVNYGYTF,TGTGCCGGGTCGGGCGTTAACTATGGCTACACCTTC
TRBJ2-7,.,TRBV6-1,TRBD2,CASSRPGGSYEQYF,TGTGCCAGCAGCCGTCCGGGGGGCTCCTACGAGCAGTACTTC
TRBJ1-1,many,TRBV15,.,CATRDGIEAFF,TGTGCCACCAGGGACGGAATTGAAGCTTTCTTT
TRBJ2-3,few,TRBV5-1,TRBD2,CATMIAGGPPDTQYF,TGCGCAACCATGATAGCGGGGGGGCCCCCAGATACGCAGTATTTT
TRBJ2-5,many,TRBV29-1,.,CSGQDEETQYF,TGCAGCGGACAGGACGAAGAGACCCAGTACTTC
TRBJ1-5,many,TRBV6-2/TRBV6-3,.,CASSSPRTLNQPQHF,TGTGCCAGCAGTTCCCCAAGGACCCTTAATCAGCCCCAGCATTTT
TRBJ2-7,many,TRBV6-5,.,CASSLMGLPYEQYF,TGTGCCAGCAGTTTAATGGGCCTCCCCTACGAGCAGTACTTC
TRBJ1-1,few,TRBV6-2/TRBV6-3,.,CASSAQPGDTEAFF,TGTGCCAGCAGTGCCCAGCCAGGGGACACTGAAGCTTTCTTT
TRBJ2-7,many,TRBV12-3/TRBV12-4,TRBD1,CASSNRDRGRDHEQYF,TGTGCCAGCAGTAACCGGGACAGGGGGCGCGATCACGAGCAGTACTTC
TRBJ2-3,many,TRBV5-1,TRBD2,CASTWEVSGGADTQYF,TGCGCCAGCACCTGGGAGGTTAGCGGGGGAGCAGATACGCAGTATTTT
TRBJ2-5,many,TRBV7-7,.,CASSLEVHGGRYQETQYF,TGTGCCAGCAGCTTAGAGGTCCACGGGGGCCGGTACCAAGAGACCCAGTACTTC
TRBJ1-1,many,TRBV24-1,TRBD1,CATSDARGRAFF,TGTGCCACCAGTGATGCGAGGGGGCGAGCTTTCTTT
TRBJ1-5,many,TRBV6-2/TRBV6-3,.,CASSYTGRGQPQHF,TGTGCCAGCAGTTATACAGGGAGGGGTCAGCCCCAGCATTTT
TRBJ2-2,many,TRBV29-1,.,CSVRGNKWELFF,TGCAGCGTTCGAGGGAATAAGTGGGAGCTGTTTTTT
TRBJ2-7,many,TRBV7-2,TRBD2,CASSPETSGRAHEQYF,TGTGCCAGCAGCCCGGAGACTAGCGGGAGGGCCCACGAGCAGTACTTC
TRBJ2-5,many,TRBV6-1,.,CASSINRVRETQYF,TGTGCCAGCAGTATAAACAGGGTACGAGAGACCCAGTACTTC
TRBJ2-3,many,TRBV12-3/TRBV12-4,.,CASSLRRAGPDTQYF,TGTGCCAGCAGTTTGCGGAGGGCGGGCCCAGATACGCAGTATTTT
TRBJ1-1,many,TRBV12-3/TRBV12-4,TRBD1,CASRPGQEGTEAFF,TGTGCCAGCAGACCCGGACAGGAGGGCACTGAAGCTTTCTTT
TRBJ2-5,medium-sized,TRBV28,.,CASSFRTGRETQYF,TGTGCCAGCAGTTTCAGGACGGGTCGAGAGACCCAGTACTTC
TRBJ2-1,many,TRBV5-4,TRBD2,CASSLGGTSGSWNEQFF,TGTGCCAGCAGCTTGGGTGGGACTAGCGGGAGTTGGAATGAGCAGTTCTTC